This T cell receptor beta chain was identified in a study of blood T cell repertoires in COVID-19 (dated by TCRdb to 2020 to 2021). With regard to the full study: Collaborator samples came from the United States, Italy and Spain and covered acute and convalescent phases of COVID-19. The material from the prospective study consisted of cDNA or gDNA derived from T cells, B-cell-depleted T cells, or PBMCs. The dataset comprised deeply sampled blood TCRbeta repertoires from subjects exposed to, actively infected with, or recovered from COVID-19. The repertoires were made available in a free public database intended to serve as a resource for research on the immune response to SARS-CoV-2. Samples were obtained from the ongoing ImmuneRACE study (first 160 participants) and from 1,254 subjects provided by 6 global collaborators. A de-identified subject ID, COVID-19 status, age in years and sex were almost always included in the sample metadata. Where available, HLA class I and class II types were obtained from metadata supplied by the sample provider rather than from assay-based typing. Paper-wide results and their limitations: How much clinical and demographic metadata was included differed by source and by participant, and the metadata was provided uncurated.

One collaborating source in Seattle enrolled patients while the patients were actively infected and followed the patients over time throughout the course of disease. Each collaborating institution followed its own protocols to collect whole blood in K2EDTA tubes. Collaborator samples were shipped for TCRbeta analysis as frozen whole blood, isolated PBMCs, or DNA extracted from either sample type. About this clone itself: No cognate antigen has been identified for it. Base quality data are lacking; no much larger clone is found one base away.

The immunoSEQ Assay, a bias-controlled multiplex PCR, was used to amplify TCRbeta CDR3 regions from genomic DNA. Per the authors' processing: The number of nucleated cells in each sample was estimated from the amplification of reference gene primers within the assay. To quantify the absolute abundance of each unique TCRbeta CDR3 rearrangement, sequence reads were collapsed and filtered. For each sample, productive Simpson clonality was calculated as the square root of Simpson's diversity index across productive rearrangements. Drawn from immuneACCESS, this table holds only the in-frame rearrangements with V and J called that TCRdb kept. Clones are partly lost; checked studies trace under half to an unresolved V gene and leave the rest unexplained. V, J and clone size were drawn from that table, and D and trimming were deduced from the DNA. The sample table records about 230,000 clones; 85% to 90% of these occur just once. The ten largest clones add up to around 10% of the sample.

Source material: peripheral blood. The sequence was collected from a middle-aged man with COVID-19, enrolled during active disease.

The CDR3: CASTFTSGRANEQYF. The sequenced DNA is TGTGCCAGCACCTTTACTAGCGGGAGGGCCAACGAGCAGTACTTC. The sequence is built from TRBV6-6 and TRBJ2-7; 13 bases in the middle match TRBD2. From cysteine to phenylalanine, the CDR3 is 15 amino acids long. The DNA shown is the 45-base CDR3, in frame from base 1. Sequences MNHNY (CDR1) and SVGAGI (CDR2) are obtained from the germline V gene (reference sequence). Germline trimming amounts to 7 bases on V and 5 bases on J, with 8 as the count of junction bases outside the gene matches.